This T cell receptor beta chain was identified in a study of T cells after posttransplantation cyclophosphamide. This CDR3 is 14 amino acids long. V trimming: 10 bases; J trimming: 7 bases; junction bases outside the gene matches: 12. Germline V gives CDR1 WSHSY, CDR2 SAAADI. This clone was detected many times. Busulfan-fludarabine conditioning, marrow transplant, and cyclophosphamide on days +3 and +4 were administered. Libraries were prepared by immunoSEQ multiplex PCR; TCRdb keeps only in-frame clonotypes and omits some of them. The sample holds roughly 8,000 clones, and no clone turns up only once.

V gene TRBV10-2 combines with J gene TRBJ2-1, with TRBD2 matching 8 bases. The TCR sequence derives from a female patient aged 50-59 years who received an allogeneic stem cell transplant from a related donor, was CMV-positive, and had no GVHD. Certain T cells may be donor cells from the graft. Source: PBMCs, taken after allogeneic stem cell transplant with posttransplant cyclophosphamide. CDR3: CATSGLAGVNEQFF. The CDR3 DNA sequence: TGCGCCACCTCTGGACTAGCCGGAGTAAATGAGCAGTTCTTC.